This record covers a single TCR beta chain. The data are from a study of shared clonotypes between healthy human individuals. The method was immunoSEQ multiplex PCR; TCRdb's version includes in-frame clones alone and lacks a portion of them. Of some 2,500,000 clones in the sample, over 85% are singletons; the top ten hold around 0.4%. This TCR was recovered from a man between 18 and 35 years old in good health. Some clones in this sample may be carry-over from other donors' samples. Material for sequencing was naive CD4+ T cells from PBMCs. Specified subset: CD45RA+ positively selected.

The CDR3 here is CASSPPTGELFF. The CDR3 DNA sequence: TGTGCCAGCAGCCCCCCCACCGGGGAGCTGTTTTTT. The genes are TRBV9 and TRBJ2-2; D uncertain. This CDR3 is 12 amino acids long. Trimming pared 4 bases from V and 4 bases from J, leaving 5 bases between. Germline-derived CDR1 and CDR2 are SGDLS and YYNGEE.